These T cell receptor beta chains were read from a single sample in a study of monozygotic twins with cystic fibrosis. Data came from immunoSEQ multiplex PCR; TCRdb stores just in-frame clones and leaves some out. The data contain 25,000 to 30,000 clones, approximately 80% of them singletons. The material sequenced was blood. The receptors were gathered from a girl aged 2-10 years with cystic fibrosis. Both conserved end residues are part of each CDR3. A D gene is named only where the DNA matches it firmly. Rows give clone size only sometimes, using once, few, many, or a class for an expanded clone.

d_call j_call clone_size v_call cdr3_nt cdr3_aa
. TRBJ2-1 once TRBV5-1 TGCGCCAGCATTGGCGGCTACAATGAGCAGTTCTTC CASIGGYNEQFF
TRBD2 TRBJ2-6 . TRBV25-1 TGTGCCAGCGAACAGCGGGGCGAGAGCTCTGGGGCCAACGTCCTGACTTTC CASEQRGESSGANVLTF
TRBD1 TRBJ1-1 once TRBV5-1 TGCGCCAGCAGCTTGGAGGACAGGGTCACTGAAGCTTTCTTT CASSLEDRVTEAFF
. TRBJ2-1 . TRBV7-2 TGTGCCAGCAGCCCCCAAACGGGTATCGACAATGAGCAGTTCTTC CASSPQTGIDNEQFF
. TRBJ2-6 . TRBV14 TGTGCCAGCAGCCAAGATTGGCAACGCTCTGGGGCCAACGTCCTGACTTTC CASSQDWQRSGANVLTF
TRBD1 TRBJ1-1 . TRBV6-1 TGTGCCAGCAGTGCGTCAGGGGGCGGACGGACTGAAGCTTTCTTT CASSASGGGRTEAFF
TRBD2 TRBJ2-1 . TRBV30 TGTGCCTGCTCGCACCTAGCGGGAGGGAGCTCCTACAATGAGCAGTTCTTC CACSHLAGGSSYNEQFF
. TRBJ1-1 . TRBV29-1 TGCAGCGTTGGTGGGGAGGGGTGGAGCACTGAAGCTTTCTTT CSVGGEGWSTEAFF
TRBD2 TRBJ2-5 . TRBV4-1 TGCGCCAGCAGCCGAGGAGCGGGAGTTGTGGAGACCCAGTACTTC CASSRGAGVVETQYF
TRBD2 TRBJ2-1 once TRBV14 TGTGCCAGCAGCCAACAGACTAGCGGGAATTACAATGAGCAGTTCTTC CASSQQTSGNYNEQFF
. TRBJ2-3 . TRBV14 TGTGCCAGTGGGGGGGCCACAGATACGCAGTATTTT CASGGATDTQYF
TRBD1 TRBJ1-1 . TRBV10-2 TGCGCCAGCAGTGAGTTCGACAGGGGGGCTTTCTTT CASSEFDRGAFF
TRBD2 TRBJ2-1 . TRBV11-2 TGTGCCAGCAGCCCACGACTAGCGGGAGTTACCTACAATGAGCAGTTCTTC CASSPRLAGVTYNEQFF
TRBD1 TRBJ1-2 . TRBV5-4 TGTGCCAGCAGCTCGGGCCCGGGACAGACTCGCCTTGGGGACTATGGCTACACCTTC CASSSGPGQTRLGDYGYTF
. TRBJ1-1 . TRBV19 TGTGCCAGTAGTATTGAAACCACTGAAGCTTTCTTT CASSIETTEAFF
. TRBJ1-5 . TRBV15 TGTGCCACCAGTCTTTGGGCGCCTAGCAATCAGCCCCAGCATTTT CATSLWAPSNQPQHF
TRBD2 TRBJ2-5 . TRBV15 TGTGCCACCAGCATCCCTAGCGGGACCCTTGAGGCCCAGTACTTC CATSIPSGTLEAQYF
TRBD1 TRBJ1-5 . TRBV7-2 TGTGCCAGCAGCTTAGACAGGGGGCCCAATCAGCCCCAGCATTTT CASSLDRGPNQPQHF
. TRBJ2-7 . TRBV13 TGTGCCAGCAGCTCCCGGGACTCGACCTACGAGCAGTACTTC CASSSRDSTYEQYF
. TRBJ2-1 . TRBV30 TGTGCCTGGATCCTCCCTAGGGGTGAGCAGTTCTTC CAWILPRGEQFF
. TRBJ2-1 . TRBV6-1 TGTGCCAGCAGTGTCCTTGGGGTTAGAAGCTCCTACAATGAGCAGTTCTTC CASSVLGVRSSYNEQFF
. TRBJ1-2 once TRBV19 TGTGCCAGTAGTCCCGTCCCTCTGGCAGGGATCAGTGGCTACACCTTC CASSPVPLAGISGYTF
. TRBJ1-1 . TRBV27 TGTGCCAGCAGTTCCGGCCAGGGATACACTGAAGCTTTCTTT CASSSGQGYTEAFF
TRBD1 TRBJ1-2 . TRBV6-1 TGTGCCAGCAGCACGACAGGGAGTCATGGCTACACCTTC CASSTTGSHGYTF
TRBD1 TRBJ2-3 . TRBV7-6 TGTGCCAGCAGCTATCAGACAGGGACAGATACGCAGTATTTT CASSYQTGTDTQYF
. TRBJ2-1 . TRBV18 TGTGCCAGCTCACCCGAACGGGTCGGTGAGCAGTTCTTC CASSPERVGEQFF
TRBD1 TRBJ1-1 . TRBV5-5 TGTGCCAGCAGCTTGGACAGGGGTGAAGCTTTCTTT CASSLDRGEAFF
. TRBJ2-5 . TRBV7-2 TGTGCCAGCAACTTAGAGGGGATGATGGAGACCCAGTACTTC CASNLEGMMETQYF
. TRBJ1-2 . TRBV10-3 TGTGCCATCGAGAGCTGCTACACCTTC CAIESCYTF
. TRBJ2-7 few TRBV7-8 TGTGCCAGCAGCTTAGGGTATCGGGGGCGCGAGAGCGAGCAGTACTTC CASSLGYRGRESEQYF
. TRBJ1-6 . TRBV5-5 TGTGCCAGCAGCTTGACGAGCAAGCTTGAGAATTCACCCCTCCACTTT CASSLTSKLENSPLHF
. TRBJ2-3 . TRBV5-4 TGTGCCAGCAGCTTGGATTCCAGAGCAGATACGCAGTATTTT CASSLDSRADTQYF
TRBD1 TRBJ1-1 . TRBV5-6 TGTGCCAGCAGCTTCCGACAGGGTGTCATGAACACTGAAGCTTTCTTT CASSFRQGVMNTEAFF
TRBD1 TRBJ1-4 . TRBV7-9 TGTGCCAGCAGCTCCTGGACAGGGCGGTTTGAAAAACTGTTTTTT CASSSWTGRFEKLFF
TRBD2 TRBJ2-3 . TRBV29-1 TGCAGCGTTGCTAGCGGGAGGGCCCCAGATACGCAGTATTTT CSVASGRAPDTQYF
. TRBJ2-7 . TRBV15 TGTGCCACCAGCAGAGATCAGGACAGACGAGGGTACGAGCAGTACTTC CATSRDQDRRGYEQYF
. TRBJ2-7 . TRBV7-9 TGCGCCAGCAGCCAAGAGAGCAGTTTTGCCTACGAGCAGTACTTC CASSQESSFAYEQYF
TRBD1 TRBJ1-5 . TRBV19 TGTGCCAGTGGACAGGGACGTGGCAATCAGCCCCAGCATTTT CASGQGRGNQPQHF
TRBD2 TRBJ2-1 . TRBV5-1 TGCGCCAGCAGCTGGACACCGGGACTAGCGGCCAATGAGCAGTTCTTC CASSWTPGLAANEQFF
. TRBJ1-3 . TRBV5-4 TGTGCCAGCAGCTCGGGACTTGGAAACACCATATATTTT CASSSGLGNTIYF
TRBD1 TRBJ1-4 . TRBV28 TGTGCCAGCAGTTTGGTTCCGGGACAGGGGTATGAAAAACTGTTTTTT CASSLVPGQGYEKLFF